Listed here are 30 T cell receptor beta chains from one sample, sequenced in a study of T cells after yellow fever vaccination. TCRdb redid the calling of the 5' RACE reads with MiXCR, one entry per CDR3 protein. The profile shows 450,000 to 600,000 distinct CDR3 sequences, approximately 12% of them singletons. Sample: PBMCs, taken on the day of the yellow fever booster vaccination. These receptors were taken from a man aged 25-45 years who received the YFV17D yellow fever vaccine.

J is TRBJ2-2 and V is TRBV7-2, with 9 positions matching TRBD2. This CDR3 region has 14 residues. Germline values: CDR1 SGHTA, CDR2 FQGNSA. J lost 6 bases, V lost 4 bases, and 3 bases had no gene match. CDR3 in DNA: TGTGCCAGCAGCTCCCGACTAGCGGCCGGGGAGCTGTTTTTT. Its protein is CASSSRLAAGELFF.

The rearrangement links TRBV19 to TRBJ2-3, with D possibly TRBD2 on 6 matching bases. The V gene lost 2 bases and the J gene lost 4 bases, with 10 bases spanning the gap. CDR1 and CDR2 (germline): LNHDA, SQIVND (reference sequence). The CDR3 has 14 amino acids. This CDR3 reads CASSIIGGSDTQYF. CDR3 bases: TGTGCCAGTAGTATAATCGGGGGATCAGATACGCAGTATTTT.

V is TRBV9 and J is TRBJ1-2; D is unresolved. Germline V gene sequence: CDR1 SGDLS, CDR2 YYNGEE. The V end lost 6 bases, the J end lost 7 bases, and 4 bases lay between the germline ends. The CDR3 consists of 9 residues. CDR3 amino acids: CASNRGYTF. The CDR3 DNA reads TGTGCCAGCAATCGTGGCTACACCTTC.

Many counts were recorded for this clonotype. CDR3 loop: CASSRSGQGYEQYF. CDR3 in DNA: TGTGCCAGCAGCAGGTCCGGACAGGGCTACGAGCAGTACTTC. The chain carries TRBV7-2 and TRBJ2-7; TRBD1 aligns across 8 bases. J lost 3 bases, V lost 5 bases, and 6 bases had no gene match. The germline V gene encodes CDR1 SGHTA and CDR2 FQGNSA. There are 14 residues in the CDR3.

At least ten counts were recorded for this clonotype. The genes are TRBV19 and TRBJ2-1; 11 bases are a match to TRBD2. Looked up from germline, CDR1 is LNHDA and CDR2 is SQIVND (reference sequence). This CDR3 is built from 22 residues. V shed 2 bases, J shed 5 bases, and the junction held 23 bases outside the gene matches. The CDR3 is CASSIRGPTGGLAAAADNEQFF. Here the CDR3 DNA reads TGTGCCAGTAGTATACGGGGCCCAACTGGGGGACTAGCGGCCGCGGCGGACAATGAGCAGTTCTTC. The whole variable domain, filled in from reference TRBV19 and TRBJ2-1, reads DGGITQSPKYLFRKEGQNVTLSCEQNLNHDAMYWYRQDPGQGLRLIYYSQIVNDFQKGDIAEGYSVSREKKESFPLTVTSAQKNPTAFYLCASSIRGPTGGLAAAADNEQFFGPGTRLTVL.

V and J are TRBV19 and TRBJ2-7; maybe TRBD1 (6 bases). The ends were cut back, 5 bases at V and 3 bases at J, with 14 bases in the middle. The CDR3 length is 14 residues. CDR1 and CDR2 (germline): LNHDA, SQIVND (reference sequence). CDR3 sequence: CASSPRGPFYEQYF. CDR3 coding DNA: TGTGCCAGTAGTCCCAGGGGACCCTTCTACGAGCAGTACTTC.

The rearrangement links TRBV6-2 or TRBV6-3 to TRBJ1-1, with 7 bases lining up with TRBD1. Unmatched junction bases numbered 8, after V lost 10 bases and J lost 6 bases. Germline V gives CDR1 MNHEY, CDR2 SVGEGT. This CDR3 contains 12 residues. CDR3 nucleotide sequence: TGTGCCATCGCACAGGGGAAGGCTGAAGCTTTCTTT. Translated: CAIAQGKAEAFF.

This clonotype was seen a handful of times. The V call is TRBV6-1, the J call TRBJ2-1, with D possibly TRBD2 on 6 matching bases. Looked up from germline, CDR1 is MNHNS and CDR2 is SASEGT. This CDR3 contains 17 residues. V was cut by 7 bases and J by 1 base, with 20 bases left in between. CDR3 nucleotides: TGTGCCAGCACCCGAGAGAATAGCGGCAAATCCTACAATGAGCAGTTCTTC. It codes for CASTRENSGKSYNEQFF.

The chain couples TRBV12-3 or TRBV12-4 to TRBJ1-4; 9 positions agree with TRBD1. This CDR3 spans 15 amino acids. V dropped 5 bases and J dropped 7; count of bases not matched to a gene: 8. The CDR3: CASSETGGGGEKLFF. The CDR3 coding sequence is TGTGCCAGCAGTGAGACAGGGGGAGGTGGTGAAAAACTGTTTTTT.

This clonotype came up a few times. The rearrangement uses TRBV6-2 or TRBV6-3 and TRBJ2-2, with D perhaps TRBD1 (6 bases). Germline V CDR1 and CDR2: MNHEY, SVGEGT. This CDR3 has 15 residues. Trimming pared 4 bases from V and 2 bases from J, leaving 11 bases between. For the CDR3, the DNA is TGTGCCAGCAGTTTTTCAGGGGCCAACACCGGGGAGCTGTTTTTT. It encodes CASSFSGANTGELFF.

This clonotype came up many times. The V gene is TRBV18, the J gene TRBJ2-7, with 14 bases identical to TRBD2. This CDR3 is 15 amino acids long. The V segment lost 3 bases and the J segment 6 bases; nucleotides outside the gene matches: 4. Germline V gene sequence: CDR1 KGHSH, CDR2 LQKENI. This CDR3 reads CASSPGLAGDSEQYF. The CDR3 DNA follows: TGTGCCAGCTCACCGGGACTAGCGGGAGACTCCGAGCAGTACTTC.

The chain combines TRBV3-1 with TRBJ2-7; perhaps TRBD1 as D (6 bases). V gave up 8 bases and J gave up 5 bases, with 10 bases separating them. The CDR3 is 11 amino acids. CDR1 is LGHDT, CDR2 YNNKEL, per germline (reference sequence). This CDR3 is CASQGYDEQYF. CDR3 in DNA: TGTGCCAGCCAGGGGTACGACGAGCAGTACTTC.

This rearrangement joins TRBV10-2 to TRBJ2-1; 10 bases line up with TRBD2. CDR3 length: 16 residues. The J segment lost 6 bases and the V segment lost 3 bases, leaving 8 bases of the junction unmatched. The V gene's germline CDR1 is WSHSY and CDR2 SAAADI. Written as DNA, the CDR3 is TGCGCCAGCAGTGACCCAGGACTAGCGGCATCCAATGAGCAGTTCTTC. Its translation: CASSDPGLAASNEQFF.

This rearrangement joins TRBV7-9 to TRBJ1-6; D is ambiguous. The CDR3 has 15 amino acids. The V and J ends lost 4 bases and 1 base respectively, with 8 bases between them. Germline-derived CDR1 and CDR2 are SEHNR and FQNEAQ (reference sequence). In DNA, the CDR3 is TGTGCCAGCAGCTCCGGTGCGTCCTATAATTCACCCCTCCACTTT. It encodes CASSSGASYNSPLHF.

The V and J genes are TRBV6-2 or TRBV6-3 and TRBJ1-2; D is undetermined. Germline CDR1 is MNHEY and CDR2 is SVGEGT. Trimming pared 8 bases from V and 3 bases from J, leaving 4 bases between. This CDR3 is built from 10 residues. CDR3 amino acids: CASRDYGYTF. The CDR3 nucleotides read TGTGCCAGCCGGGACTATGGCTACACCTTC.

This clonotype showed up just a few times. The genes are TRBV12-3 or TRBV12-4 and TRBJ2-1; 10 bases are shared with TRBD2. CDR3 size: 13 residues. J lost 15 bases, V lost 3 bases, and 8 bases had no gene match. CDR3 sequence: CASSLASGRRWFF. The CDR3 DNA is TGTGCCAGCAGTTTGGCTAGCGGGAGACGGTGGTTCTTC.

This clonotype showed up just a few times. This chain uses TRBV3-1 with TRBJ1-2, with D perhaps matching TRBD1 (5 bases). This CDR3 region has 14 residues. CDR1 LGHDT and CDR2 YNNKEL come from the germline V gene (reference sequence). Trimming took 1 base from V and 3 from J, leaving 9 bases between them. DNA for the CDR3: TGTGCCAGCAGCCAAGGCGGGGCTGACTATGGCTACACCTTC. Translated: CASSQGGADYGYTF.

This chain links TRBV20-1 with TRBJ2-1, with 11 bases lining up with TRBD2. The V gene's germline CDR1 is DFQATT and CDR2 SNEGSKA (reference sequence). The CDR3 has 15 residues. The CDR3 loop is CRGTSGATIYNEQFF. DNA for the CDR3: TGCAGGGGGACTAGCGGCGCAACGATATACAATGAGCAGTTCTTC.

The chain recombines TRBV20-1 with TRBJ1-5; possibly TRBD1 for D (6 bases). Germline CDR1 and CDR2: DFQATT and SNEGSKA (reference sequence). This CDR3 spans 14 amino acids. The V end lost 5 bases, the J end lost 5 bases, and 16 bases lay between the germline ends. This chain's CDR3 is CSAPKGEGDQPQHF. The CDR3, as DNA: TGCAGTGCTCCGAAGGGCGAGGGGGATCAGCCCCAGCATTTT.

The chain couples TRBV5-1 to TRBJ1-6; D remains ambiguous. Germline CDR1 is SGHRS and CDR2 is YFSETQ. This CDR3 spans 14 amino acids. The ends were cut back, 0 bases at V and 7 bases at J, with 8 bases in the middle. The CDR3 region is CASSLDGQNSPLHF. In DNA form, the CDR3 reads TGCGCCAGCAGCTTGGATGGCCAGAATTCACCCCTCCACTTT.

The chain employs TRBV14 and TRBJ1-1; D possibly corresponds to TRBD1 (5 bases). V shed 1 base and J shed 5 bases, with 23 bases lying between them. The CDR3 is made up of 18 amino acids. The germline V gene has CDR1 SGHDN and CDR2 FVKESK. In DNA form, the CDR3 reads TGTGCCAGCAGCCAAGGTAACAGCTTCTCGAGGGGCTGGACTGAAGCTTTCTTT. Its protein is CASSQGNSFSRGWTEAFF.

The sample holds a few counts of this clonotype. V gene TRBV29-1 combines with J gene TRBJ1-1; no clear D. Deletions cut 3 bases from V and 1 base from J, with 6 bases between. CDR3 size: 12 residues. Per germline, CDR1 SQVTM and CDR2 ANQGSEA. CDR3 DNA sequence: TGCAGCGTTGATCCAGCGAACACTGAAGCTTTCTTT. Protein: CSVDPANTEAFF.

Only a few counts were recorded for this clonotype. V gene TRBV15 combines with J gene TRBJ2-4, with TRBD1 identical over 7 bases. Unmatched junction bases numbered 5, after V lost 5 bases and J lost 7 bases. CDR1 and CDR2 (germline): LNHNV, YYDKDF (reference sequence). The CDR3 loop spans 13 amino acids. In DNA form, the CDR3 reads TGTGCCACCAGCCGAGGGGGCAGGAACATTCAGTACTTC. This sequence encodes CATSRGGRNIQYF.

The table lists this clonotype with a few counts. This rearrangement joins TRBV19 to TRBJ2-5, with no clear D. The CDR3 covers 14 residues. CDR1 and CDR2 from the germline V gene are LNHDA and SQIVND (reference sequence). The V gene lost 5 bases and the J gene lost 1 base, with 11 bases spanning the gap. In DNA, the CDR3 is TGTGCCAGTAGTCGTCAGACCAGCCAAGAGACCCAGTACTTC. Its translation: CASSRQTSQETQYF. The full variable domain, completed using reference TRBV19 and TRBJ2-5, is DGGITQSPKYLFRKEGQNVTLSCEQNLNHDAMYWYRQDPGQGLRLIYYSQIVNDFQKGDIAEGYSVSREKKESFPLTVTSAQKNPTAFYLCASSRQTSQETQYFGPGTRLLVL.

This clonotype was counted at least ten times. This CDR3 is CASSRWELHEQFF. DNA for the CDR3: TGTGCCAGCAGTCGATGGGAGTTGCATGAGCAGTTCTTC. This chain joins TRBV12-3 or TRBV12-4 and TRBJ2-1, with a weak D call TRBD2 (5 bases). The CDR3 totals 13 residues. V was pared by 5 bases and J by 8 bases, with 13 bases between.

The rearrangement uses TRBV4-1 and TRBJ2-5; D is uncertain. Germline V gene lookup returns CDR1 MGHRA and CDR2 YSYEKL. The CDR3 extends over 14 amino acids. Trimming shortened V by 1 base and J by 4 bases, and 10 bases separated the two germline ends. The CDR3 nucleotides read TGCGCCAGCAGCCAAGTATCCTCCGGAGAGACCCAGTACTTC. As protein: CASSQVSSGETQYF.

This clonotype showed up many times. CDR3 loop: CASSRRAGANVLTF. The CDR3, as DNA: TGTGCCAGCAGCCGCCGCGCTGGGGCCAACGTCCTGACTTTC. This chain uses TRBV12-3 or TRBV12-4 with TRBJ2-6; D remains unclear. V was cut by 6 bases and J by 2 bases, with 8 bases left in between. The CDR3 has 14 residues.

This CDR3 reads CSAAPGSYEQYF. CDR3 bases: TGCAGTGCTGCGCCAGGGAGCTACGAGCAGTACTTC. This chain joins TRBV20-1 and TRBJ2-7, with D perhaps matching TRBD1 or TRBD2 (5 bases each). The CDR3 sequence is 12 residues long. Germline values: CDR1 DFQATT, CDR2 SNEGSKA (reference sequence). The germline V and J ends were trimmed by 5 bases and 3 bases, with 11 bases remaining between them.

This clonotype was seen a few times. The V and J genes are TRBV10-3 and TRBJ2-3, with a possible D match to TRBD2 (6 bases). V was shortened by 4 bases and J by 4 bases, with 12 bases between the two germline ends. The CDR3 contains 14 residues. Germline-derived CDR1 and CDR2 are ENHRY and SYGVKD. CDR3 protein: CAISASVEADTQYF. DNA for the CDR3: TGTGCCATCAGTGCTAGCGTGGAGGCAGATACGCAGTATTTT.

J is TRBJ1-5 and V is TRBV10-3; D unresolved. CDR1 is ENHRY and CDR2 is SYGVKD in the germline V gene. This CDR3 region has 13 residues. Trimming removed 4 bases from V and 3 bases from J, with 7 bases in between. The CDR3 sequence is CAISGRINQPQHF. The DNA of the CDR3 is TGTGCCATCAGTGGCAGAATCAATCAGCCCCAGCATTTT.